The T cell receptor beta chain described here comes from a study of response to subunit inactivated influenza vaccine. This clonotype was found a few times. TCRdb reanalysed the RT-PCR reads using MiXCR and keeps one entry per CDR3 protein. The sample comprises a few hundred thousand distinct CDR3 sequences, approximately 10% of which are singletons, and about 11% rests with the top ten. These records were also assigned to another study, of T cells expressing NK-cell markers. That source adds: Libraries used 5'RACE template switching adding universal primer site and UMIs. The same clonotypes also predominated in the CD3+CD56-NKG2C+ fraction of several donors.

This receptor was obtained from a man between 50 and 59 years old who received an inactivated influenza vaccine. Sequenced material: PBMCs from blood, taken on the day of vaccination.

The CDR3 is CASSQDYTSAGYEQYF. The DNA of the CDR3 is TGCGCCAGCAGCCAAGATTACACTAGTGCGGGGTACGAGCAGTACTTC. The genes are TRBV4-3 and TRBJ2-7; D possibly corresponds to TRBD2 (6 bases). V was trimmed by 0 bases and J by 4 bases, leaving 16 bases between them. The germline V gene encodes CDR1 LGHNA and CDR2 YSLEER. This CDR3 comprises 16 residues.